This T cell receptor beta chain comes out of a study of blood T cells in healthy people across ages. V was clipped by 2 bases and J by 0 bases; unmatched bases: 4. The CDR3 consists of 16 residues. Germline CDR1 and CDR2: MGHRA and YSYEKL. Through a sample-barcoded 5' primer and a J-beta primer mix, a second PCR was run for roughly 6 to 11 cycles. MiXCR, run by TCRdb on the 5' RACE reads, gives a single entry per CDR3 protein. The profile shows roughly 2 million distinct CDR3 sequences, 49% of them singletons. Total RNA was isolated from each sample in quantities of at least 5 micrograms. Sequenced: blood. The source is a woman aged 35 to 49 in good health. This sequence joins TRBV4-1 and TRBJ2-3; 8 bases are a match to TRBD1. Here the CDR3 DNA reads TGCGCCAGCAGCCAAAGGACAGGGACCAGCACAGATACGCAGTATTTT. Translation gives CASSQRTGTSTDTQYF.